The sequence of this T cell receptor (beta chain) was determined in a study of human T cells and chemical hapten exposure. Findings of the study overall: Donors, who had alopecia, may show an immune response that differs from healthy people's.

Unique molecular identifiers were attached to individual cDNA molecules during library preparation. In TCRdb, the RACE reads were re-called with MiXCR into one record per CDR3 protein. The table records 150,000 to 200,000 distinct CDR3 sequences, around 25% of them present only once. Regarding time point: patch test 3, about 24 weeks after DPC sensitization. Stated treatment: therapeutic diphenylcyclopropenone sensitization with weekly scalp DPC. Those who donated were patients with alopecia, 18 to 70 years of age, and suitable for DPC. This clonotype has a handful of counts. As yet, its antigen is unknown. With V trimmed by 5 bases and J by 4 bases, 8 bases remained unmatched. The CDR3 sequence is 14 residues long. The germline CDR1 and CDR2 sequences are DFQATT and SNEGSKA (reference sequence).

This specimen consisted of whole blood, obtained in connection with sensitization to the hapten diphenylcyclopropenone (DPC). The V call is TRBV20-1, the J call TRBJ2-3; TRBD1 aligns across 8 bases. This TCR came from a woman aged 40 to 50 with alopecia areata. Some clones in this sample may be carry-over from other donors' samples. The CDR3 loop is CSAPPDRVPDTQYF. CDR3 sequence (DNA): TGCAGTGCTCCCCCGGACAGGGTTCCAGATACGCAGTATTTT.